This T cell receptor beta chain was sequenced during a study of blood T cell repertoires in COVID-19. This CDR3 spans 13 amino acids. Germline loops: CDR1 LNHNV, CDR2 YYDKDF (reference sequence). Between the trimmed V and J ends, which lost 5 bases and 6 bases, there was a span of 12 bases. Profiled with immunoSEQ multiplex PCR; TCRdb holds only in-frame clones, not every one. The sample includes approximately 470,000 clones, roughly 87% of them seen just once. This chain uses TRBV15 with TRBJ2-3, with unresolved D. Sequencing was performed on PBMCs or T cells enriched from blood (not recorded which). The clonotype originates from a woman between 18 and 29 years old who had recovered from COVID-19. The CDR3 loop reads CATSSSRHDTQYF. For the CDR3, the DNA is TGTGCCACCAGCTCAAGTAGACACGATACGCAGTATTTT.